The entry below describes one T cell receptor beta chain. Its antigen is as yet unknown. This record comes from a study of T cell responses to AZD1222 COVID-19 vaccine. The table came from immunoSEQ multiplex PCR; TCRdb's copy has only in-frame clones and leaves some out. Of around 150,000 clones in the sample, 90% to 95% were seen once. Study-wide results and limits: Reportedly, nearly half of unique spike TCRs recognized epitopes outside B.1.351/B.1.1.7 mutations. A rise in Spike-specific TCR breadth and depth followed two AZD1222 doses. Only a handful of individuals given AZD1222 were seropositive at baseline. Vaccine-associated CD4 TCRs ranged over spike, dominating at 160-218 and 743-854.

The CDR3 consists of 14 residues. Trimming cost V 7 bases and J 3 bases, with 12 bases left between them. Germline-derived CDR1 and CDR2 are SGHNT and YENEEA. The sequence derives from an adult in good health. Sequences were derived from peripheral blood, sampled on day 0 of MenACWY control vaccination. The gene calls are TRBV11-3 and TRBJ2-2, with D perhaps TRBD2 (6 bases). The CDR3 nucleotides read TGTGCCAGCACGGCGGGGACGGACACCGGGGAGCTGTTTTTT. This codes for CASTAGTDTGELFF.